This T cell receptor (beta chain) comes out of a study of blood T cell repertoires in COVID-19. About the research overall: Samples came from the United States, Italy and Spain, spanning acute and convalescent COVID-19. T cells, B-cell-depleted T cells, or PBMCs supplied cDNA or gDNA.

Measured with immunoSEQ multiplex PCR; TCRdb has only the in-frame clones, and not every one. The sample includes around 140,000 clones, roughly 84% of them seen just once. The V and J ends lost 3 bases and 5 bases, in that order; junction bases with no gene match: 2. The CDR3 contains 13 residues. Per the germline V gene, CDR1 is LNHNV and CDR2 is YYDKDF (reference sequence). The source is a man aged 30 to 39 with COVID-19, enrolled during active disease. Sequenced material: peripheral blood. The chain has TRBV15 and TRBJ2-5, with 8 bases fitting TRBD2. CDR3 residues: CATSSGGGETQYF. CDR3 DNA: TGTGCCACCAGCAGCGGGGGGGGTGAGACCCAGTACTTC.